This T cell receptor (beta chain) was captured in a study of human T cells and chemical hapten exposure. The time point is: patch test 3, about 24 weeks after DPC sensitization. Treatment of the sample: therapeutic diphenylcyclopropenone sensitization with weekly scalp DPC. TCRdb independently ran MiXCR on the RACE reads; one entry per CDR3 protein. The table has roughly 100,000 distinct CDR3 sequences, roughly a third seen once. Overall study results and limits: The study found that DPC sensitization did not change TCRs above 1 in 1000 frequency.

About this clonotype: The antigen is undetermined.

The CDR3 runs 14 residues. Germline V gene lookup returns CDR1 MDHEN and CDR2 SYDVKM. Trimming took 7 bases from V and 6 from J; bases not matched to a gene: 9. V and J are TRBV28 and TRBJ2-7, with 10 bases aligning to TRBD2. This TCR was sampled from a man between 35 and 55 years old with alopecia areata. Some clones in this sample may be carry-over from other donors' samples. Sequencing was performed on whole blood, taken in connection with sensitization to the hapten diphenylcyclopropenone (DPC). The chain's CDR3 is CASNSAGGLREQYF. As DNA, the CDR3 is TGTGCCAGCAACTCAGCGGGAGGGCTTCGCGAGCAGTACTTC.